Shown below are 5 T cell receptor beta chains from a single sample sequenced in a study of shared clonotypes between healthy human individuals. Sequenced by immunoSEQ multiplex PCR; TCRdb stores in-frame clones only, minus some. The table lists roughly 2,300,000 clones, approximately 90% of them singletons. Sequenced sample: naive CD4+ T cells from PBMCs. Subset meaning: CD45RA+ positively selected. These receptors were taken from a man aged 18 to 29 in good health. Some clones in this sample may be carry-over from other donors' samples.

The J gene is TRBJ2-2, the V gene TRBV28, with D perhaps being TRBD1 or TRBD2 (5 bases each). The CDR3 length is 16 residues. Germline V gene sequence: CDR1 MDHEN, CDR2 SYDVKM. The germline V and J ends were trimmed by 7 bases and 5 bases, with 20 bases remaining between them. CDR3 nucleotide sequence: TGTGCCAGCAACTACCTCAGAGGGGTTCGGACCGGGGAGCTGTTTTTT. This encodes CASNYLRGVRTGELFF.

The CDR3 loop reads CASSLLGRVNEQFF. The CDR3 bases are TGCGCCAGCAGCTTACTGGGGCGGGTCAATGAGCAGTTCTTC. The chain joins TRBV5-1 to TRBJ2-1; either TRBD1 or TRBD2 may fit D (5 bases each). V shed 2 bases and J shed 6 bases, with 12 bases lying between them. Germline V gene lookup returns CDR1 SGHRS and CDR2 YFSETQ. The CDR3 loop spans 14 amino acids.

This chain connects TRBV5-5 to TRBJ2-3, with D possibly TRBD1 on 5 matching bases. Trimming took 0 bases from V and 1 from J, leaving 6 bases between them. The CDR3 consists of 14 residues. The V gene's germline CDR1 is SGHKS and CDR2 YYEKEE (reference sequence). The CDR3 spells CASSLGRGTDTQYF. The CDR3 DNA reads TGTGCCAGCAGCTTGGGCAGGGGCACAGATACGCAGTATTTT.

V usage is TRBV7-2 and J usage is TRBJ2-7; D ambiguous. The length of the CDR3 is 15 residues. V gave up 1 base and J gave up 2 bases, with 12 bases separating them. Germline assignment: CDR1 SGHTA and CDR2 FQGNSA. The CDR3, as DNA: TGTGCCAGCAGCTTAGGCAGGACGGCGACCTACGAGCAGTACTTC. Translation gives CASSLGRTATYEQYF. The variable domain in full, with the rest retrieved from reference TRBV7-2 and TRBJ2-7, is GAGVSQSPSNKVTEKGKDVELRCDPISGHTALYWYRQSLGQGLEFLIYFQGNSAPDKSGLPSDRFSAERTGGSVSTLTIQRTQQEDSAVYLCASSLGRTATYEQYFGPGTRLTVT.

The rearrangement links TRBV30 to TRBJ2-1; D may be TRBD1 (6 bases). The V gene's germline CDR1 is GTSNPN and CDR2 SVGIG (reference sequence). Trimming left V 5 bases short and J 5 bases short, with 13 bases between. CDR3 length: 13 residues. The CDR3: CAWSGQLDNEQFF. CDR3 DNA: TGTGCCTGGTCAGGACAGCTGGACAATGAGCAGTTCTTC. The whole variable domain, filled in from reference TRBV30 and TRBJ2-1, reads SQTIHQWPATLVQPVGSPLSLECTVEGTSNPNLYWYRQAAGRGLQLLFYSVGIGQISSEVPQNLSASRPQDRQFILSSKKLLLSDSGFYLCAWSGQLDNEQFFGPGTRLTVL.